This paragraph covers one T cell receptor (beta chain) sequence. V lost 6 bases and J lost 0, with 6 bases in between. The CDR3 runs to 13 residues. CDR1 is MNHNY, CDR2 SVGAGI, per germline (reference sequence). Time point: pre-treatment baseline. Sampling occurred pretreatment (T0) and at week 3 (W3), after cycle one of checkpoint blockade. Apart from a couple of fast progressors, RECIST 1.1 response was judged 12 weeks post-infusion. Prior systemic cancer therapy, immunosuppressant use and other active malignancies excluded patients. Sequencing was performed with immunoSEQ multiplex PCR; in TCRdb, only in-frame clones are kept and a portion is missing. Among several thousand clones listed, 81% were seen once. This sample was taken from a study of blood T cell dynamics during melanoma immunotherapy. Study-wide background: Standard first-line treatment here was pembrolizumab or nivolumab plus ipilimumab in metastatic melanoma.

The starting material was blood, obtained from a patient treated with checkpoint blockade. V gene TRBV6-6 combines with J gene TRBJ1-5; no definite D call. The TCR comes from a human donor with melanoma. CDR3 in DNA: TGTGCCAGCAGGGCAGATAGCAATCAGCCCCAGCATTTT. Translating it yields CASRADSNQPQHF.